The 16 T cell receptor beta chains reported below all come from one sample, sequenced in a study of T-cell memory formation after mild COVID-19. TCRdb ran MiXCR on the 5' RACE reads and lists one entry per CDR3 protein. Of about 340,000 distinct CDR3 sequences in the sample, 21% were seen once. Sequencing was done on a sample of PBMCs or a T cell subset sorted from them (not recorded which). The receptor source for this set is an adult woman who had mild COVID-19 (a few samples of this study predate the infection). Cell type and time point are not known.

The chain links TRBV7-9 to TRBJ1-1; 8 bases are shared with TRBD1. The CDR3 is 15 amino acids. Germline V CDR1 and CDR2: SEHNR, FQNEAQ (reference sequence). The trim removed 2 bases at V and 5 bases at J, leaving 7 bases unmatched. CDR3 DNA sequence: TGTGCCAGCAGCTTACTGAGCAGGGGGCGTACTGAAGCTTTCTTT. Its translation: CASSLLSRGRTEAFF.

This clonotype was seen more than once but under ten times. V is TRBV7-2 and J is TRBJ2-2; 10 nucleotides match TRBD2. The V gene end was trimmed by 5 bases and the J gene end by 0 bases; junction bases not matched to a gene: 9. Germline V gives CDR1 SGHTA, CDR2 FQGNSA. This CDR3 region has 18 residues. DNA of the CDR3: TGTGCCAGCAGCACAGAACCACTAGCGGGGCCGAACACCGGGGAGCTGTTTTTT. Translation gives CASSTEPLAGPNTGELFF. Variable domain in full (rest from reference TRBV7-2 and TRBJ2-2): GAGVSQSPSNKVTEKGKDVELRCDPISGHTALYWYRQSLGQGLEFLIYFQGNSAPDKSGLPSDRFSAERTGGSVSTLTIQRTQQEDSAVYLCASSTEPLAGPNTGELFFGEGSRLTVL.

This clonotype came up a few times. The chain joins TRBV7-9 to TRBJ2-1; 8 positions agree with TRBD1. Germline-derived CDR1 and CDR2 are SEHNR and FQNEAQ (reference sequence). This CDR3 comprises 18 residues. V lost 5 bases and J lost 6; bases outside the gene matches: 18. For the CDR3, the DNA is TGTGCCAGCAGCCGATGGACAGGGCCAATAGATCCAGGCAATGAGCAGTTCTTC. It yields the protein CASSRWTGPIDPGNEQFF.

The rearrangement links TRBV6-5 to TRBJ2-7, with a possible D match to TRBD1 (6 bases). Between the trimmed V and J ends, which lost 6 bases and 2 bases, there was a span of 17 bases. This CDR3 has 15 residues. Germline values: CDR1 MNHEY, CDR2 SVGAGI. CDR3 bases: TGTGCCAGCAGAGCTCAATGGGACACCGCCTACGAGCAGTACTTC. Translated: CASRAQWDTAYEQYF.

This clonotype showed up just once. The CDR3 DNA is TGTGCCACCAGCAGACAGGGTCCTTTTGAAGGCTACACCTTC. Protein product: CATSRQGPFEGYTF. The gene calls are TRBV24-1 and TRBJ1-2, with 7 bases lining up with TRBD1. CDR1 and CDR2 from the germline V gene are KGHDR and SFDVKD. The V and J ends lost 7 bases and 8 bases, in that order; junction bases with no gene match: 12. CDR3 size: 14 residues.

In its sample, this clonotype was seen a few times. V and J are TRBV6-5 and TRBJ1-2, with D possibly TRBD1 on 5 matching bases. From germline, CDR1 is MNHEY and CDR2 SVGAGI. This CDR3 spans 14 amino acids. The V and J ends lost 8 bases and 0 bases respectively, with 13 bases between them. In nucleotides, the CDR3 is TGTGCCAGCGCATCGCAGGGAGCTAACTATGGCTACACCTTC. Its protein is CASASQGANYGYTF.

The rearrangement joins TRBV5-1 to TRBJ2-7; 8 nucleotides agree with TRBD2. The germline gives CDR1 SGHRS, CDR2 YFSETQ. J lost 3 bases, V lost 4 bases, and 9 bases had no gene match. The length of the CDR3 is 15 residues. In nucleotides, the CDR3 is TGCGCCAGCAGCCGTGAAATTAGCGGGGACTACGAGCAGTACTTC. Protein: CASSREISGDYEQYF.

This clonotype has a count of ten or more. The genes are TRBV2 and TRBJ1-3; D gene unclear. CDR3 length equals 16 residues. Germline V CDR1 and CDR2: SNHLY, FYNNEI. V was shortened by 6 bases and J by 0 bases, with 15 bases between the two germline ends. CDR3 residues: CASRDTGFISGNTIYF. Written as DNA, the CDR3 is TGTGCCAGCAGAGATACTGGGTTCATCTCTGGAAACACCATATATTTT.

The V call is TRBV3-1, the J call TRBJ2-3; D gene unclear. Germline CDR1 LGHDT, CDR2 YNNKEL (reference sequence). V shed 4 bases and J shed 2 bases, with 7 bases lying between them. The CDR3 has 13 residues. The CDR3 here is CASSLLDTDTQYF. The DNA of the CDR3 is TGTGCCAGCAGCCTGCTCGACACAGATACGCAGTATTTT.

This sequence joins TRBV7-7 and TRBJ2-3; no reliable D call. CDR1 SSHAT and CDR2 FNYEAQ come from the germline V gene (reference sequence). Trimming removed 3 bases at V and 0 bases at J, with 10 bases between. The length of the CDR3 is 15 residues. DNA of the CDR3: TGTGCCAGCAGCTTTGCGCAGCCTAGCACAGATACGCAGTATTTT. Translation: CASSFAQPSTDTQYF.

This clonotype was picked up many times. This chain uses TRBV15 with TRBJ1-1; D is unresolved. Trimming stripped 0 bases from V and 2 bases from J, with 7 bases between. CDR3 length: 14 amino acids. Germline loops: CDR1 LNHNV, CDR2 YYDKDF (reference sequence). Written as DNA, the CDR3 is TGTGCCACCAGCAGAGATCGAGGAAACACTGAAGCTTTCTTT. Translating gives CATSRDRGNTEAFF.

The genes are TRBV3-1 and TRBJ2-1; no clear D. Trimming removed 0 bases at V and 5 bases at J, with 17 bases between. CDR1 and CDR2 (germline): LGHDT, YNNKEL (reference sequence). This CDR3 contains 17 residues. The CDR3 bases are TGTGCCAGCAGCCAAGATCTAGGAAGGGATGGGCACAATGAGCAGTTCTTC. Its translation is CASSQDLGRDGHNEQFF.

The chain combines TRBV15 with TRBJ2-7, with D tentatively TRBD1 (6 bases). Germline lookup yields CDR1 LNHNV and CDR2 YYDKDF (reference sequence). The V end lost 5 bases, the J end lost 3 bases, and 11 bases lay between the germline ends. This CDR3 is built from 13 residues. The CDR3 sequence is CATSAQGYYEQYF. CDR3 nucleotides: TGTGCCACCAGCGCACAGGGTTACTACGAGCAGTACTTC.

This chain connects TRBV20-1 to TRBJ2-3; TRBD2 agrees at 11 bases. The CDR3 runs 18 residues. Germline trimming cut 3 bases from V and 3 bases from J; bases unmatched to any gene: 14. Germline CDR1 reads DFQATT; CDR2 reads SNEGSKA (reference sequence). The CDR3 DNA reads as TGCAGTGCTAGGGGCCTCCTCACTAGCGGGAGAAGAACAGATACGCAGTATTTT. Encoded protein: CSARGLLTSGRRTDTQYF.

This clonotype has more than one count but fewer than ten. The chain employs TRBV2 and TRBJ2-1, with D possibly TRBD2 on 7 matching bases. Germline CDR1 SNHLY, CDR2 FYNNEI. This CDR3 contains 12 residues. V lost 3 bases and J lost 12, with 12 bases in between. The CDR3 spells CASSDGGAWQFF. The DNA of the CDR3 is TGTGCCAGCAGTGATGGGGGGGCTTGGCAGTTCTTC.

This clonotype showed up just a few times. The chain employs TRBV15 and TRBJ2-5, with 11 bases identical to TRBD2. CDR1 and CDR2 from the germline V gene are LNHNV and YYDKDF (reference sequence). This CDR3 has 14 residues. V shed 1 base, J shed 5 bases, and the junction held 0 bases outside the gene matches. The CDR3 DNA is TGTGCCACCAGCAGAGCTAGCGGGAGGGAGACCCAGTACTTC. It encodes CATSRASGRETQYF.